One TCR beta chain is described in this entry. The CDR3 consists of 13 residues. Trimming left V 6 bases short and J 0 bases short, with 6 bases between. This sample was included in a study of blood T cell repertoires in COVID-19. Clones were read by immunoSEQ multiplex PCR, and TCRdb kept only the in-frame ones, dropping some. The sample lists about 270,000 clones; approximately 91% were seen once. The chain combines TRBV12-3 or TRBV12-4 with TRBJ1-5; D not certain. Sequenced: PBMCs or T cells enriched from blood (not recorded which). The sequence derives from a woman in her forties with acute COVID-19. The CDR3: CASSFNSNQPQHF. CDR3 DNA: TGTGCCAGCAGCTTTAATAGCAATCAGCCCCAGCATTTT.